The sequence of this T cell receptor (beta chain) was determined in a study of shared clonotypes between healthy human individuals. Overall study context: The composition of the donors was a couple of women and a few men aged 18 to 49.

Memory CD4+ cells were the fraction left after CD45RA+ naive selection. Here immunoSEQ multiplex PCR was the method, and the copy in TCRdb shows in-frame clones only, minus some. The sample consists of about 2,500,000 clones, 90% to 95% of them appearing once. Concerning this clone itself: Its antigen is currently unknown.

This CDR3 spans 16 amino acids. The study's findings and limits: Shared across four donors were roughly 5.3% of the naive CD4 clonotypes. Investigators expected sequencing depth to affect clonotype sharing among donors.

Input material: naive CD4+ T cells sorted from blood. As to subset: CD45RA+ positively selected. The rearrangement uses TRBV1 and TRBJ2-7; TRBD2, the table's D call, was not compared with the DNA. TRBV1 represents a pseudogene. This TCR derives from a man younger than 35 in good health. The CDR3, as DNA: TGCACCAGCAGCCAAGGTAGACTAGCGGGGGACTACGAGCAGTACTTC. This sequence encodes CTSSQGRLAGDYEQYF.